This TCR beta chain was obtained from a study of PD-L1 blockade in urothelial cancer. The V gene lost 0 bases and the J gene lost 4 bases, with 10 bases spanning the gap. This CDR3 contains 14 residues. CDR1 and CDR2 (germline): MNHEY, SMNVEV (reference sequence). The table came from immunoSEQ multiplex PCR; TCRdb's copy has only in-frame clones and leaves some out. Among around 100,000 clones listed, over 75% were seen once. As to time point: pretreatment peripheral blood. The diagnosis in patients was locally advanced or metastatic urothelial carcinoma. Samples were collected from each patient before treatment and during treatment. Each patient gave between 1 and 8 of them in total.

This specimen was PBMCs, taken around atezolizumab (anti-PD-L1) treatment. This chain links TRBV27 with TRBJ2-7; a weak D match, TRBD2 (6 bases). The receptor was isolated from a man between 60 and 75 years old with urothelial cancer. The chain's CDR3 is CASSLSLSGYEQYF. CDR3 coding DNA: TGTGCCAGCAGTTTATCCCTTAGCGGTTACGAGCAGTACTTC.